These 32 T cell receptor beta chains came from one sample sequenced in a study of blood T cell repertoires in COVID-19. Assay: immunoSEQ multiplex PCR; the TCRdb copy retains only in-frame clones and omits some. The profile shows approximately 93,000 clones, 74% of them singletons. The source material was peripheral blood. These TCRs come from a man aged 65-85 years with COVID-19, enrolled during active disease.

J is TRBJ1-5 and V is TRBV19, with D maybe TRBD1 (6 bases). CDR1 and CDR2 (germline): LNHDA, SQIVND (reference sequence). This CDR3 contains 15 residues. V lost 5 bases to trimming and J lost 5 bases, with 16 bases between them. CDR3 DNA: TGTGCCAGTAGTCAAGACCAGGGGCTGGATCAGCCCCAGCATTTT. Translating it yields CASSQDQGLDQPQHF.

There are a few counts of this clone. J is TRBJ2-7 and V is TRBV10-3; D is possibly TRBD1 (6 bases). Trimming pared 8 bases from V and 0 bases from J, leaving 8 bases between. This CDR3 has 12 residues. Germline CDR1 and CDR2: ENHRY and SYGVKD. This chain's CDR3 is CAIGDTSYEQYF. The DNA for the CDR3 is TGTGCCATCGGGGACACCTCCTACGAGCAGTACTTC.

This clone was counted many times. J is TRBJ2-7 and V is TRBV28; 9 nucleotides agree with TRBD1. The CDR3 length is 16 residues. With V trimmed by 5 bases and J by 3 bases, 11 bases remained unmatched. Germline V lookup: CDR1 MDHEN, CDR2 SYDVKM. CDR3 in DNA: TGTGCCAGCAGTCTTCCTGCCGGGACAGGGCTCTACGAGCAGTACTTC. It is translated as CASSLPAGTGLYEQYF.

The V call is TRBV10-3, the J call TRBJ1-6, with 8 bases that match TRBD1. The junction had 7 bases not matched to a gene; V was cut back by 0 bases and J by 0 bases. CDR3 length: 19 residues. CDR1 is ENHRY and CDR2 is SYGVKD in the germline V gene. The CDR3 DNA is TGTGCCATCAGTGAGTCCAGACAGGGGACAAGCTCCTATAATTCACCCCTCCACTTT. It is translated as CAISESRQGTSSYNSPLHF.

The V call is TRBV4-2, the J call TRBJ2-1; 13 nucleotides match TRBD2. Germline CDR1 is LGHNA and CDR2 is YNFKEQ. Unmatched junction bases numbered 12, after V lost 1 base and J lost 9 bases. This CDR3 comprises 18 residues. CDR3 sequence (DNA): TGTGCCAGCAGCCAAGCGGCCGAAGGGACTAGCGGGACGGGTGAGCAGTTCTTC. It encodes CASSQAAEGTSGTGEQFF.

V is TRBV19 and J is TRBJ2-7; 8 bases match TRBD2. The CDR3 covers 15 residues. Per the germline V gene, CDR1 is LNHDA and CDR2 is SQIVND (reference sequence). J gave up 3 bases and V 1 base, and 5 bases lay outside the gene matches. In DNA, the CDR3 is TGTGCCAGTAGTATAGCTGGGCGGGAGGTCTACGAGCAGTACTTC. This translates into CASSIAGREVYEQYF.

This clone was observed a few times. This chain uses TRBV6-5 with TRBJ1-5, with 9 nucleotides matching TRBD1. This CDR3 has 15 residues. Germline trimming cut 2 bases from V and 7 bases from J; bases unmatched to any gene: 6. Germline assignment: CDR1 MNHEY and CDR2 SVGAGI. The CDR3 region has the DNA TGTGCCAGCAGTTACACAACGGACAGGGGCCAGCCCCAGCATTTT. Protein: CASSYTTDRGQPQHF.

The chain uses TRBV7-3 and TRBJ2-2; 7 bases map to TRBD2. The CDR3 length is 15 residues. V lost 5 bases to trimming and J lost 0 bases; unmatched junction nucleotides: 3. Germline lookup yields CDR1 SGHTA and CDR2 FQGTGA. The CDR3 reads CASSPGGANTGELFF. The CDR3 DNA reads TGTGCCAGCAGCCCGGGGGGAGCGAACACCGGGGAGCTGTTTTTT.

The V and J genes are TRBV9 and TRBJ2-2, with TRBD1 identical over 9 bases. Losses at the gene ends were 5 bases for V and 3 bases for J; bases not matched to a gene: 8. The CDR3 is 16 amino acids. Germline V gives CDR1 SGDLS, CDR2 YYNGEE. The CDR3 region is CASSKQGAADTGELFF. CDR3 sequence (DNA): TGTGCCAGCAGTAAACAGGGGGCAGCGGACACCGGGGAGCTGTTTTTT.

J is TRBJ2-3 and V is TRBV2; weak D call: TRBD1 (5 bases). V lost 5 bases and J 3 bases, leaving 12 bases between the germline ends. The CDR3 is 14 amino acids. The germline V gene encodes CDR1 SNHLY and CDR2 FYNNEI. The CDR3: CASSRQSRTDTQYF. DNA for the CDR3: TGTGCCAGCAGTAGACAGTCTCGGACAGATACGCAGTATTTT.

This chain uses TRBV24-1 with TRBJ2-3; D remains ambiguous. CDR3 length: 16 amino acids. The germline V gene has CDR1 KGHDR and CDR2 SFDVKD. V dropped 6 bases and J dropped 5 bases, with 20 bases sitting between them. The CDR3 nucleotides are TGTGCCACCAGTAGAATCTGGCCGTCAACATTAGATACGCAGTATTTT. This translates into CATSRIWPSTLDTQYF.

The chain has TRBV4-1 and TRBJ2-1; weak D call: TRBD2 (5 bases). The germline CDR1 and CDR2 sequences are MGHRA and YSYEKL. V was shortened by 3 bases and J by 9 bases, with 12 bases between the two germline ends. The CDR3 has 13 residues. The CDR3 region has the DNA TGCGCCAGCAGCCAGGTGTCTAGCAGTGAGCAGTTCTTC. Protein product: CASSQVSSSEQFF.

The chain's CDR3 is CASSDTGGPYNEQFF. The CDR3 nucleotides read TGTGCCAGCAGTGATACAGGGGGTCCTTACAATGAGCAGTTCTTC. The chain carries TRBV6-1 and TRBJ2-1, with 8 bases matching TRBD1. This CDR3 contains 15 residues. Germline V CDR1 and CDR2: MNHNS, SASEGT. Losses at the gene ends were 3 bases for V and 4 bases for J; bases not matched to a gene: 5.

The V and J genes are TRBV27 and TRBJ1-4; tentatively, D is TRBD1 (6 bases). This CDR3 is built from 16 residues. V gave up 0 bases and J gave up 4 bases, with 12 bases separating them. Per germline, CDR1 MNHEY and CDR2 SMNVEV (reference sequence). CDR3 protein: CASSLSLGTYNEKLFF. Written as DNA, the CDR3 is TGTGCCAGCAGTTTATCGTTGGGGACATATAATGAAAAACTGTTTTTT.

This chain joins TRBV5-4 and TRBJ2-7, with a possible D match to TRBD1 (6 bases). The V gene's germline CDR1 is SGHNT and CDR2 YYREEE (reference sequence). The CDR3 length is 14 residues. V lost 2 bases and J 4 bases, leaving 13 bases between the germline ends. CDR3 in DNA: TGTGCCAGCAGCTTACCGGGACACGAATACGAGCAGTACTTC. Amino acid sequence: CASSLPGHEYEQYF.

J is TRBJ2-7 and V is TRBV28; D uncertain. V gave up 1 base and J gave up 6 bases, with 7 bases separating them. Per the germline V gene, CDR1 is MDHEN and CDR2 is SYDVKM. This CDR3 has 12 residues. The DNA of the CDR3 is TGTGCCAGCAGTTTATTCACGAGCGAGCAGTACTTC. Encoded protein: CASSLFTSEQYF.

This clone was seen many times. This rearrangement joins TRBV19 to TRBJ2-7; 11 bases map to TRBD2. Per the germline V gene, CDR1 is LNHDA and CDR2 is SQIVND (reference sequence). V was pared by 5 bases and J by 2 bases, with 8 bases of the junction left unmatched. This CDR3 is 16 amino acids long. The CDR3 loop reads CASSFLGLAEAYEQYF. CDR3 sequence (DNA): TGTGCCAGTAGTTTCTTGGGACTAGCGGAGGCCTACGAGCAGTACTTC.

The chain links TRBV19 to TRBJ2-1; 7 bases match TRBD1. The CDR3 is 16 amino acids. The germline V gene has CDR1 LNHDA and CDR2 SQIVND (reference sequence). V shed 6 bases and J 4 bases; nucleotides not matched to a gene: 12. DNA of the CDR3: TGTGCCAGTAGAAACATAATCCGGGACAGATACAATGAGCAGTTCTTC. It is translated as CASRNIIRDRYNEQFF.

This clone was detected only once. The genes are TRBV3-1 (or the pseudogene TRBV3-2) and TRBJ2-7; D might be TRBD2 (5 bases). This CDR3 has 14 amino acids. CDR1 and CDR2 (germline): LGHDT, YNNKEL (reference sequence). V lost 1 base and J lost 1, with 8 bases in between. CDR3 bases: TGTGCCAGCAGCCAAGTAGGACTTTCCTACGAGCAGTACTTC. It codes for CASSQVGLSYEQYF.

This chain uses TRBV6-2 or TRBV6-3 with TRBJ2-2, with 10 bases aligning to TRBD1. CDR3 length: 16 residues. Germline V lookup: CDR1 MNHEY, CDR2 SVGEGT. With V trimmed by 6 bases and J by 0 bases, 4 bases remained unmatched. The CDR3 DNA reads TGTGCCAGCAGCCTGGACAGGGGGGCGAACACCGGGGAGCTGTTTTTT. It translates to CASSLDRGANTGELFF.

This clone was seen many times. The V call is TRBV28, the J call TRBJ1-2; the match to TRBD1 covers 9 bases. Germline V lookup: CDR1 MDHEN, CDR2 SYDVKM. This CDR3 comprises 15 residues. Losses at the gene ends were 5 bases for V and 3 bases for J; bases not matched to a gene: 7. CDR3 loop: CASSTTGQGYYGYTF. The DNA for the CDR3 is TGTGCCAGCAGTACTACGGGACAGGGTTACTATGGCTACACCTTC.

The J gene is TRBJ2-3, the V gene TRBV4-3; 7 nucleotides align to TRBD1. Germline CDR1 LGHNA, CDR2 YSLEER. V lost 4 bases and J lost 0; bases outside the gene matches: 4. This CDR3 has 15 amino acids. This chain's CDR3 is CASSPTGVSTDTQYF. In DNA, the CDR3 is TGCGCCAGCAGCCCAACAGGGGTGAGCACAGATACGCAGTATTTT.

The chain is built from TRBV19 and TRBJ1-1, with 10 nucleotides matching TRBD1. Germline lookup yields CDR1 LNHDA and CDR2 SQIVND (reference sequence). The V and J ends lost 2 bases and 3 bases, in that order; junction bases with no gene match: 6. The CDR3 totals 16 residues. CDR3 nucleotide sequence: TGTGCCAGTAGTATACCCCCTGGACAGGGGGACACTGAAGCTTTCTTT. Encoded protein: CASSIPPGQGDTEAFF.

V gene TRBV7-2 combines with J gene TRBJ1-2; 8 bases are shared with TRBD1. Germline lookup yields CDR1 SGHTA and CDR2 FQGNSA. Trimming removed 3 bases from V and 5 bases from J; junction bases left unmatched: 8. The length of the CDR3 is 15 residues. DNA of the CDR3: TGTGCCAGCAGCTTGGCCGGACAGGGAGGGTATGGCTACACCTTC. It codes for CASSLAGQGGYGYTF.

J is TRBJ1-2 and V is TRBV27, with 9 bases identical to TRBD1. The CDR3 covers 14 residues. Germline trimming cut 8 bases from V and 4 bases from J; bases unmatched to any gene: 8. Germline lookup yields CDR1 MNHEY and CDR2 SMNVEV (reference sequence). The CDR3 loop is CASARTGVVYGYTF. CDR3 nucleotide sequence: TGTGCCAGCGCCCGGACAGGGGTTGTCTATGGCTACACCTTC.

The V gene is TRBV28, the J gene TRBJ1-1; D is possibly TRBD1 (5 bases). The CDR3 is 13 residues long. Germline values: CDR1 MDHEN, CDR2 SYDVKM. Between the trimmed V and J ends, which lost 3 bases and 11 bases, there was a span of 16 bases. CDR3 nucleotides: TGTGCCAGCAGTTTGGCGCGGGGGTCAGGTGCTTTCTTT. This translates into CASSLARGSGAFF.

The chain couples TRBV7-9 to TRBJ2-3; TRBD2 is a possible D gene (6 bases). The germline CDR1 and CDR2 sequences are SEHNR and FQNEAQ (reference sequence). CDR3 length equals 16 residues. V was pared by 1 base and J by 0 bases, with 11 bases between. The CDR3 sequence is CASSLVGGASTDTQYF. The DNA of the CDR3 is TGTGCCAGCAGCTTAGTGGGCGGGGCTAGCACAGATACGCAGTATTTT.

CDR3 sequence (DNA): TGTGCCAGTAGTGTCACGCGCTCTGGGGCCAACGTCCTGACTTTC. Translation: CASSVTRSGANVLTF. The chain employs TRBV19 and TRBJ2-6; D not resolved. Germline lookup yields CDR1 LNHDA and CDR2 SQIVND (reference sequence). This CDR3 has 15 residues. V shed 5 bases and J shed 0 bases, with 8 bases lying between them.

This clone was seen once. V usage is TRBV7-9 and J usage is TRBJ1-1, with 10 positions matching TRBD1. The CDR3 has 15 residues. Germline V gene data show CDR1 as SEHNR and CDR2 as FQNEAQ (reference sequence). Germline trimming cut 5 bases from V and 2 bases from J; bases unmatched to any gene: 5. The CDR3 sequence is CASSHRDRGNTEAFF. Written as DNA, the CDR3 is TGTGCCAGCAGCCACCGGGACAGGGGCAACACTGAAGCTTTCTTT.

This chain joins TRBV24-1 and TRBJ1-4, with 9 bases fitting TRBD1. The V gene's germline CDR1 is KGHDR and CDR2 SFDVKD. CDR3 length: 15 amino acids. V was pared by 3 bases and J by 8 bases, with 6 bases of the junction left unmatched. The CDR3 bases are TGTGCCACCAGTGATCCGACAGGGGGAGGCGAAAAACTGTTTTTT. Protein: CATSDPTGGGEKLFF.

The chain links TRBV13 to TRBJ2-2; D is possibly TRBD2 (6 bases). V lost 5 bases and J 6 bases, leaving 10 bases between the germline ends. This CDR3 has 13 amino acids. Per the germline V gene, CDR1 is PRHDT and CDR2 is FYEKMQ (reference sequence). CDR3 loop: CASSITSPGELFF. Written as DNA, the CDR3 is TGTGCCAGCAGCATAACTAGCCCCGGGGAGCTGTTTTTT.

V usage is TRBV28 and J usage is TRBJ1-5, with 7 positions matching TRBD1. Germline values: CDR1 MDHEN, CDR2 SYDVKM. The CDR3 has 13 amino acids. The CDR3 loop reads CATTGSDGQPQHF. The CDR3 DNA reads TGTGCGACGACAGGGTCAGATGGTCAGCCCCAGCATTTT.